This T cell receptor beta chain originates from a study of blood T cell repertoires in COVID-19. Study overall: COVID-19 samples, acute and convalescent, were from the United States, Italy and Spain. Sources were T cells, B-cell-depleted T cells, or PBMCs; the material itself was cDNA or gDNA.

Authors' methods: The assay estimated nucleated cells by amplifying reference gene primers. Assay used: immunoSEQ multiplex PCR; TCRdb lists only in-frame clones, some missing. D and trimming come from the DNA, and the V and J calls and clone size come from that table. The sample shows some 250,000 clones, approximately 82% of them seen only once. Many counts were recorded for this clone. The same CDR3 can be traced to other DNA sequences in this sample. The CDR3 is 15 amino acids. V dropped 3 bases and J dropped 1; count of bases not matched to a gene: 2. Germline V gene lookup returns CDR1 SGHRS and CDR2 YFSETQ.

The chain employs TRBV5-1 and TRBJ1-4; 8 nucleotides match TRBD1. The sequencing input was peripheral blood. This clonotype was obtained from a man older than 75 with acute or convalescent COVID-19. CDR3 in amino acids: CASSSGQGTNEKLFF. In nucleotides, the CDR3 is TGCGCCAGCAGCTCCGGACAGGGAACTAATGAAAAACTGTTTTTT.